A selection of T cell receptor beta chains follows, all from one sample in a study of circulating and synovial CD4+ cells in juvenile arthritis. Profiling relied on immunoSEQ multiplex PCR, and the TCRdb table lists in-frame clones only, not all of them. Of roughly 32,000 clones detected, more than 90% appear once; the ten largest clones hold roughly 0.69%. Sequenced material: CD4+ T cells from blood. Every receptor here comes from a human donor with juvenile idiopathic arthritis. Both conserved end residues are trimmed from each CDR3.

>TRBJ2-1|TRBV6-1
ASSDDRGRVYNEQF
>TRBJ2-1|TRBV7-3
ASSSKAGLYHEQF
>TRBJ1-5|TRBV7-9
ASSLGGQGQPQH
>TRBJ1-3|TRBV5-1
ASSLTVAGNTIY
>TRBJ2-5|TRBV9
ASSAGTSGPQETQY
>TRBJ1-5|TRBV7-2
ASSPDGNQPQH
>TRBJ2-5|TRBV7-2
ASRQYGGQETQY
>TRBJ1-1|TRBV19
ASSMLSMIGHSNTEAF
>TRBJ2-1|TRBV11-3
ASSLAGSPHNEQF
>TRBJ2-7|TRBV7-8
ASSTRSEQY
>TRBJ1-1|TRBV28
ASSLRTGGGLEGAF
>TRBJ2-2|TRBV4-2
ASSQGGANTGELF
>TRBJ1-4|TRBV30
AWMQDDEKLF
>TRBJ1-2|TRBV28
ASSPYGQGPNYGYT
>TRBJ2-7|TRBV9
ASSVTGTVPYEQY
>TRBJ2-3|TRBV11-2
ASGSSGGRLNTQY
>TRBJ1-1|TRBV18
ASSPGLNTEAF
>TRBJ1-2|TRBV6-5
ASSYIQGKDGYT
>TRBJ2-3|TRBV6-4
ASSDRFSRAGRAQY
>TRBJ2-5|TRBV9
ASSVAGSSGLETQY
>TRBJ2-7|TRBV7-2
ASSLNGGLSYEQY
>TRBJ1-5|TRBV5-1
ASSLEGQGVQPQH
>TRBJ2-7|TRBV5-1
ASSSRPGGSYEQY
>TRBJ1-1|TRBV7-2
ASSSIEMGEIYPTEAF
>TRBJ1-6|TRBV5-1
ASSLVSGLSYNSPLH
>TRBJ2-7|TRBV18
ASSPDLATAYEQY
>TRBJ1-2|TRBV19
ASRENSNRDGYT